This T cell receptor beta chain is drawn from a study of cytomegalovirus exposure and HLA in healthy donors. General observations from the study: Across donors, sequencing depth was assumed by presence/absence analyses to be roughly uniform.

Notes on this clone: Its antigen remains unidentified.

PCR involved 60 Vbeta and 13 Jbeta primers. Assay used: immunoSEQ multiplex PCR; TCRdb lists only in-frame clones, some missing. The listing contains 100,000 to 150,000 clones. The CDR3 has 14 amino acids. Germline CDR1 reads SNHLY; CDR2 reads FYNNEI. J gave up 5 bases and V 5 bases, and 6 bases lay outside the gene matches. This TCR was recovered from a man in his late teens or twenties in good health and CMV-seronegative. Sequenced material: PBMCs. This rearrangement joins TRBV2 to TRBJ1-1, with TRBD1 identical over 9 bases. Written as DNA, the CDR3 is TGTGCCAGCAGTAAGGGACAGGGCTGGACTGAAGCTTTCTTT. Translation gives CASSKGQGWTEAFF.